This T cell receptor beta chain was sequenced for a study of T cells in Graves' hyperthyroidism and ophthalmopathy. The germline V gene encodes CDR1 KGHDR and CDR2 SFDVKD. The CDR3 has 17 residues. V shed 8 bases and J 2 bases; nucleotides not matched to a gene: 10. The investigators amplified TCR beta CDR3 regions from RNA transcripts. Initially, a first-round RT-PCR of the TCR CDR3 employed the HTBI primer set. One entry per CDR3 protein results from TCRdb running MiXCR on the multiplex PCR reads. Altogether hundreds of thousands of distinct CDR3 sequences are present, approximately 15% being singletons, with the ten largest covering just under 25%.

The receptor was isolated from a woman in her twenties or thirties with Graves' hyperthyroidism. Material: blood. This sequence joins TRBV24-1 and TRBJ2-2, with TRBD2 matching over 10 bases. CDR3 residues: CATIFQREGRNTGELFF. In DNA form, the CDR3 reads TGTGCCACCATTTTTCAGCGGGAGGGCCGAAACACCGGGGAGCTGTTTTTT.